Sequencing of this T cell receptor (beta chain) was carried out in a study of blood T cell repertoires in COVID-19. Turning to the study itself: PBMCs, B-cell-depleted T cells, or T cells provided the cDNA or gDNA that made up the material.

In the original processing: Reference gene primers were amplified, and this amplification served to estimate nucleated cell counts. The assay was immunoSEQ multiplex PCR, and TCRdb's table has in-frame clones only and misses some. V, J and clone size were drawn from that table, and D and trimming were deduced from the DNA. The sample records some 340,000 clones, about four fifths being singletons. Participants had their cohort set by participant-reported clinical history. Sequencing used PBMCs or T cells enriched from blood (not recorded which). This sequence was found in a woman between 50 and 59 years old who had recovered from COVID-19.

CDR3 amino acids: CASSPSKSGGNQPQHF. The CDR3 coding sequence is TGTGCCAGCTCACCAAGCAAGTCAGGGGGCAATCAGCCCCAGCATTTT. The chain employs TRBV18 and TRBJ1-5, with a possible D match to TRBD1 (6 bases). CDR3 length: 16 residues. Trimming cost V 2 bases and J 2 bases, with 13 bases left between them. Germline V CDR1 and CDR2: KGHSH, LQKENI.